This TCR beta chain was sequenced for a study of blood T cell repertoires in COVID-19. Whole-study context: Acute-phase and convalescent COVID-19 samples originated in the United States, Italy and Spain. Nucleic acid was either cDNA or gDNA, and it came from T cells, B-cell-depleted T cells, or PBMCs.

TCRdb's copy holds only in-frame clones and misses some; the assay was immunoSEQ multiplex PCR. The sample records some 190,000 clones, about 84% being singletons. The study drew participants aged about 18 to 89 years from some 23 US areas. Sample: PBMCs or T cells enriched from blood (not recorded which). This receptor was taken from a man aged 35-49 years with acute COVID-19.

The CDR3 spells CASSLDRQTQYF. CDR3 nucleotides: TGTGCCAGCAGTTTAGACAGGCAGACCCAGTACTTC. V gene TRBV28 combines with J gene TRBJ2-5; tentative D call: TRBD1 (6 bases). V shed 2 bases and J shed 6 bases, with 7 bases lying between them. CDR1 is MDHEN and CDR2 is SYDVKM in the germline V gene. CDR3 size: 12 residues.